This T cell receptor beta chain is drawn from a study of Tregs in tolerant kidney transplant recipients. The table came from immunoSEQ multiplex PCR; TCRdb's copy has only in-frame clones and leaves some out. The profile shows about 60,000 clones, just under 95% of them singletons. The V gene's germline CDR1 is MNHEY and CDR2 SMNVEV (reference sequence). The V end lost 3 bases, the J end lost 0 bases, and 12 bases lay between the germline ends. The CDR3 has 15 residues. CD4+CD25+CD127- Tregs, CD4+CD25- non-Tregs, CD4 and CD8 cells were sorted. This clonotype originated in a human donor who received a combined kidney and bone marrow transplant. This chain uses TRBV27 with TRBJ2-7; maybe TRBD1 (5 bases). The sample here was CD8+ T cells from blood, taken before the transplant. The CDR3 spells CASSFDSSYSYEQYF. CDR3 nucleotide sequence: TGTGCCAGCAGTTTCGACAGCTCTTACTCCTACGAGCAGTACTTC.